Reported below is one T cell receptor beta chain. What it recognizes is unknown. This sample's treatment: approximately 9-day PBMC culture with coronavirus spike peptide pools or control peptides (ViraFEST assay). The sample belongs to a study of vaccination and CD4 T cells after COVID-19. With the Oncomine TCR Beta short-read assay, DNA from cultured CD4+ T cells was sequenced. Genomic DNA was isolated from CD4+ T cells that had been cultured. TCRdb redid the calling of the PCR reads with MiXCR, one entry per CDR3 protein. The table includes roughly 9,700 distinct CDR3 sequences, 50% to 80% detected once. Deletions cut 8 bases from V and 2 bases from J, with 15 bases between. Looked up from germline, CDR1 is SNHLY and CDR2 is FYNNEI. CDR3 length equals 15 residues.

The sample was CD4+ T cells from blood, cultured in vitro. This clonotype was obtained from a human donor who had recovered from COVID-19. The gene calls are TRBV2 and TRBJ2-2, with D unresolved. The CDR3 bases are TGTGCCAGCCGAATTAGGGCACTTAACACCGGGGAGCTGTTTTTT. Amino acids: CASRIRALNTGELFF.